Listed below are T cell receptor beta chains from one sample, sequenced in a study of T-cell memory formation after mild COVID-19. TCRdb re-derived calls from the 5' RACE reads in MiXCR, one entry per CDR3 protein. The sample consists of roughly 280,000 distinct CDR3 sequences, under 20% of them appearing once. The sequencing input was PBMCs or a T cell subset sorted from them (not recorded which). These TCRs come from a man between 18 and 35 years old who had mild COVID-19 (a few samples of this study predate the infection). Cell type and time point are not known. CDR3s include the opening cysteine and the closing phenylalanine or tryptophan. The D gene is left open where the match is weak. Size tells how often a clone was seen (once, few, many) or the class of an expanded clone, and some rows leave it out.

>TRBV27|-|TRBJ2-3|few
CASSFMGVDTQYF
TGTGCCAGCAGTTTTATGGGAGTGGATACGCAGTATTTT
>TRBV28|-|TRBJ1-4|few
CASRAGREKLFF
TGTGCCTCTAGGGCAGGGAGAGAAAAACTGTTTTTT
>TRBV20-1|TRBD1|TRBJ1-5|few
CSARQTGGLQPQHF
TGCAGTGCTAGACAGACAGGGGGCTTACAGCCCCAGCATTTT
>TRBV4-1|-|TRBJ2-2|-
CASSRQESTGELFF
TGCGCCAGCAGCCGCCAGGAGTCCACCGGGGAGCTGTTTTTT
>TRBV11-2|-|TRBJ1-2|-
CASDPGPNYGYTF
TGTGCCAGCGATCCAGGCCCTAACTATGGCTACACATTC
>TRBV4-2|TRBD1|TRBJ1-5|-
CASSQVADRGRYQPQHF
TGTGCCAGCAGCCAAGTGGCCGACAGGGGTCGGTATCAGCCCCAGCATTTT
>TRBV4-1|-|TRBJ1-1|-
CASSQDLGVGTEAFF
TGCGCCAGCAGCCAAGACCTTGGGGTAGGCACTGAAGCTTTCTTT
>TRBV3-1|TRBD1|TRBJ2-1|-
CASSQARDRVANEQFF
TGTGCCAGCAGCCAGGCCCGGGACAGGGTGGCCAATGAGCAGTTCTTC
>TRBV24-1|-|TRBJ1-2|-
CATSAGTDYGYTF
TGTGCCACCAGTGCCGGGACTGACTATGGCTACACCTTC
>TRBV3-1|TRBD1|TRBJ2-7|few
CASSPFAGTGREQYF
TGTGCCAGCAGCCCCTTCGCCGGGACAGGGCGCGAGCAGTACTTC
>TRBV19|-|TRBJ1-1|few
CATRDLNTEAFF
TGTGCCACCAGGGACTTGAACACTGAAGCTTTCTTT
>TRBV7-2|-|TRBJ2-3|many
CASSLFGTDTQYF
TGTGCCAGCAGCTTATTCGGCACAGATACGCAGTATTTT
>TRBV29-1|-|TRBJ2-3|-
CSARTDTDTQYF
TGCAGCGCCCGGACAGACACAGATACGCAGTATTTT
>TRBV10-3|-|TRBJ2-5|-
CAISEAPTARETQYF
TGTGCCATCAGTGAGGCCCCTACGGCGAGAGAGACCCAGTACTTC
>TRBV20-1|-|TRBJ1-1|-
CSARPLQGETEAFF
TGCAGTGCTAGACCATTACAGGGAGAAACGGAAGCTTTCTTT
>TRBV6-6|-|TRBJ1-5|many
CASIDAVGEGALRPQHF
TGTGCCAGCATCGACGCCGTGGGGGAGGGAGCCTTACGGCCCCAGCATTTT
>TRBV5-1|TRBD2|TRBJ2-2|few
CASSWTTSGGTGELFF
TGCGCCAGCAGCTGGACGACTAGCGGGGGCACCGGGGAGCTGTTTTTT
>TRBV20-1|TRBD2|TRBJ2-5|many
CSASQLARETQYF
TGCAGTGCTTCACAACTAGCGCGGGAGACCCAGTACTTC
>TRBV6-2/TRBV6-3|TRBD1|TRBJ2-7|-
CASSHGQGLYEQYF
TGTGCCAGCAGCCACGGACAGGGGCTTTACGAGCAGTACTTC
>TRBV4-3|TRBD2|TRBJ2-5|few
CASSQAGVTSGGSRETQYF
TGCGCCAGCAGCCAAGCCGGCGTAACTAGCGGGGGGTCTCGGGAGACCCAGTACTTC
>TRBV5-1|-|TRBJ2-1|many
CASSFVGGNEQFF
TGCGCCAGCAGCTTCGTAGGGGGCAATGAGCAGTTCTTC
>TRBV4-3|TRBD1|TRBJ1-1|few
CASSQDGYRGGNTEAFF
TGCGCCAGCAGCCAAGATGGGTACAGGGGAGGGAACACTGAAGCTTTCTTT
>TRBV3-1|-|TRBJ2-2|-
CASSRRLTGELFF
TGTGCCAGCAGCCGCCGCCTCACCGGGGAGCTGTTTTTT
>TRBV20-1|-|TRBJ1-5|-
CSGAGGNQPQHF
TGCAGTGGGGCCGGGGGCAATCAGCCCCAGCATTTT
>TRBV24-1|-|TRBJ1-5|few
CATSGPGSNQPQHF
TGTGCCACCAGTGGGCCAGGGTCCAATCAGCCCCAGCATTTT
>TRBV27|TRBD2|TRBJ2-3|many
CASSSLDPAGGPNTQYF
TGTGCCAGCAGTTCCCTCGACCCAGCGGGGGGGCCGAATACGCAGTATTTT
>TRBV12-3/TRBV12-4|-|TRBJ1-1|-
CASSLEPSNTEAFF
TGTGCCAGCAGCTTGGAACCCTCCAACACTGAAGCTTTCTTT
>TRBV20-1|-|TRBJ1-1|few
CSARGGGPGTEAFF
TGCAGTGCTAGAGGGGGAGGGCCAGGCACTGAAGCTTTCTTT
>TRBV20-1|TRBD2|TRBJ2-7|few
CSAREAVAGFYEQYF
TGCAGTGCTAGAGAGGCAGTAGCGGGGTTCTACGAGCAGTACTTC
>TRBV7-9|TRBD2|TRBJ2-3|few
CASSLAGAGTDTQYF
TGTGCCAGCAGCTTGGCGGGAGCTGGCACAGATACGCAGTATTTT
>TRBV6-6|TRBD2|TRBJ2-1|few
CASRNIAGGLGNEQFF
TGTGCCAGCAGAAACATAGCGGGGGGGCTGGGCAATGAGCAGTTCTTC
>TRBV6-2/TRBV6-3|TRBD1|TRBJ1-2|-
CASSYPDYRDSFYGYTF
TGTGCCAGCAGTTACCCAGATTACAGGGACAGCTTCTATGGCTACACCTTC
>TRBV7-2|TRBD1|TRBJ2-3|few
CASSLGTGGPDTQYF
TGTGCCAGCAGCTTAGGGACAGGGGGCCCAGATACGCAGTATTTT
>TRBV12-3/TRBV12-4|-|TRBJ2-7|many
CASSHFLGGERSEQYF
TGTGCCAGCAGTCACTTCTTAGGCGGGGAGAGGAGCGAGCAGTACTTC
>TRBV27|TRBD2|TRBJ2-2|many
CASSPGLVGTGELFF
TGTGCCAGCAGTCCGGGACTAGTTGGAACCGGGGAGCTGTTTTTT
>TRBV3-1|-|TRBJ1-5|-
CASSQGSASNQPQHF
TGTGCCAGCAGCCAAGGGTCCGCCAGCAATCAGCCCCAGCATTTT
>TRBV7-2|-|TRBJ1-2|-
CASSPDVSRYYGYTF
TGTGCCAGCAGCCCGGACGTTTCTCGTTACTATGGCTACACCTTC
>TRBV11-2|-|TRBJ2-2|many
CASSLVMLPGTGELFF
TGTGCCAGCAGCTTAGTTATGCTCCCGGGCACCGGGGAGCTGTTTTTT
>TRBV7-3|-|TRBJ2-5|-
CASSSRAGHQETQYF
TGTGCCAGCAGCTCCCGGGCAGGGCACCAAGAGACCCAGTACTTC
>TRBV5-1|-|TRBJ1-6|few
CASSLSGDSPLHF
TGCGCCAGCAGCTTGTCGGGGGATTCACCCCTCCACTTT